These 18 T cell receptor beta chains were sequenced from one sample in a study of lung T cells in sarcoidosis with Löfgren's syndrome (dated by TCRdb to between 2016 and 2019). The sequencer listed for this sample is Illumina MiSeq. TCRdb reworked the public reads: Q25 trimming with fastp, MiXCR clone assembly, productive beta chains retained. Rows are combined by CDR3 protein, so each entry shows the most common genes and DNA. This sample comprises fewer than 25,000 distinct CDR3 sequences, approximately 22% of them detected only once. The biggest ten clones account for more than 0.7% of the sample. The sequenced sample was CD4+ T cells from bronchoalveolar lavage. The receptors were sampled from a human donor with sarcoidosis (Löfgren's syndrome or another form), or a control subject (not recorded which).

This clonotype was observed many times. This sequence joins TRBV7-2 and TRBJ2-7; D is unresolved. CDR1 is SGHTA and CDR2 is FQGNSA in the germline V gene. There are 12 residues in the CDR3. V lost 5 bases and J lost 6, with 11 bases in between. CDR3 DNA sequence: TGTGCCAGCAGCGTTCAGTTGGGCGAGCAGTACTTC. It is translated as CASSVQLGEQYF.

The chain employs TRBV9 and TRBJ2-3; a possible D gene is TRBD2 (6 bases). CDR1 SGDLS and CDR2 YYNGEE come from the germline V gene. The CDR3 totals 16 residues. V lost 4 bases and J 1 base, leaving 16 bases between the germline ends. The CDR3 region has the DNA TGTGCCAGCAGCTCGATTTCTAGCGCCGGCACAGATACGCAGTATTTT. This codes for CASSSISSAGTDTQYF.

This clonotype is deemed medium-sized (0.01 to 0.1%). The rearrangement uses TRBV20-1 and TRBJ2-1; D unresolved. V lost 1 base, J lost 0 bases, and 10 bases lay in between. The CDR3 is made up of 15 amino acids. Germline CDR1 is DFQATT and CDR2 is SNEGSKA (reference sequence). The CDR3 sequence: CSARAIPSSYNEQFF. In DNA form, the CDR3 reads TGCAGTGCTAGAGCTATACCGAGCTCCTACAATGAGCAGTTCTTC.

A word on this clonotype: One end of the junction does not line up with germline, which may come from a read error. This chain connects TRBV6-2 or TRBV6-3 to TRBJ1-1; D is undetermined. Germline lookup yields CDR1 MNHEY and CDR2 SVGEGT. The length of the CDR3 is 13 residues. The CDR3 here is CTSAPNLGTEAFF. For the CDR3, the DNA is TGTACCAGCGCCCCAAACCTGGGCACTGAAGCTTTCTTT.

The chain combines TRBV12-3 or TRBV12-4 with TRBJ1-1, with D possibly being TRBD1 (6 bases). V shed 1 base and J shed 7 bases, with 10 bases lying between them. The CDR3 length is 13 residues. The CDR3 is CASSLVQGFEAFF. The DNA of the CDR3 is TGTGCCAGCAGTTTAGTACAGGGCTTTGAAGCTTTCTTT.

The table lists this clonotype with a few counts. This rearrangement joins TRBV5-1 to TRBJ2-7; 8 bases are shared with TRBD1. V lost 3 bases to trimming and J lost 0 bases; unmatched junction nucleotides: 5. CDR1 SGHRS and CDR2 YFSETQ come from the germline V gene. The CDR3 spans 15 residues. CDR3 sequence reads: CASSSWTGSSYEQYF. CDR3 DNA: TGCGCCAGCAGCTCCTGGACAGGGAGCTCCTACGAGCAGTACTTC.

Comment on this clonotype: It may be a read error: a sequence one base away is much more abundant. The chain employs TRBV4-2 and TRBJ1-5, with D possibly TRBD1 on 5 matching bases. This CDR3 has 15 amino acids. Germline CDR1 and CDR2: LGHNA and YNFKEQ. CDR3 nucleotide sequence: TGTGCCAGCAGCCAAGGGGGGGAAGCGGGGCAGCCCCAGCGTTTT. It codes for CASSQGGEAGQPQRF.

This clonotype has just one count. This may be a read error: a much more frequent sequence differs by one nucleotide. The rearrangement joins TRBV4-1 to TRBJ2-1, with 9 nucleotides matching TRBD2. Germline V lookup: CDR1 MGHRA, CDR2 YSYEKL. This CDR3 is built from 13 residues. The CDR3 coding sequence is TGCGCCAGCAGCCAATTAGCGGGAGATGAGCAGCTCTTC. This codes for CASSQLAGDEQLF.

Concerning this clonotype itself: Being one base from a much bigger clone, this may be a read error. The CDR3 bases are TGTGCCGGCAGCCCCACCCATTCTTACGAGCAGTACTTC. Translated: CAGSPTHSYEQYF. J is TRBJ2-7 and V is TRBV28; D is ambiguous. This CDR3 comprises 13 residues. The V gene's germline CDR1 is MDHEN and CDR2 SYDVKM.

In its sample, this clonotype was seen a few times. The V gene is TRBV10-3, the J gene TRBJ2-5, with 8 bases identical to TRBD2. The CDR3 loop spans 13 amino acids. V lost 8 bases, J lost 1 base, and 3 bases stayed unmatched. The germline V gene has CDR1 ENHRY and CDR2 SYGVKD. The CDR3 sequence is CAISREGQETQYF. CDR3 sequence (DNA): TGTGCCATCTCCCGGGAGGGCCAAGAGACCCAGTACTTC.

The chain has TRBV10-3 and TRBJ1-1; D is uncertain. CDR1 ENHRY and CDR2 SYGVKD come from the germline V gene. This CDR3 spans 13 amino acids. The germline V and J ends were trimmed by 4 bases and 6 bases, with 12 bases remaining between them. For the CDR3, the DNA is TGTGCCATCAGTGGAGAATGGGCCTCTGAAGCTTTCTTT. It encodes CAISGEWASEAFF.

This clonotype has just a few counts. CDR3 in DNA: TGTGCCAGCAGCTTAGGACAGCTCGGGGGAAACACCATATATTTT. The encoded protein is CASSLGQLGGNTIYF. V is TRBV11-2 and J is TRBJ1-3, with D possibly being TRBD1 (5 bases). The CDR3 has 15 amino acids. The V end was cut by 1 base, the J end by 4 bases, with 11 bases between. The germline V gene encodes CDR1 SGHAT and CDR2 FQNNGV. The entire variable domain, with the rest obtained from reference TRBV11-2 and TRBJ1-3, is as follows: EAGVAQSPRYKIIEKRQSVAFWCNPISGHATLYWYQQILGQGPKLLIQFQNNGVVDDSQLPKDRFSAERLKGVDSTLKIQPAKLEDSAVYLCASSLGQLGGNTIYFGEGSWLTVV.

For this clonotype: Germline and junction disagree at one end, which may indicate a read error. V is TRBV5-1 and J is TRBJ2-3; D might be TRBD1 (6 bases). Per germline, CDR1 SGHRS and CDR2 YFSETQ. CDR3 length: 16 amino acids. The CDR3 coding sequence is TGCGCCAGCAGCTCGATGGTGGGGGCAGGCACAGATATGCAGTATTTT. As protein: CASSSMVGAGTDMQYF. Based on the CDR3 plus reference TRBV5-1 and TRBJ2-3, the full variable domain is KAGVTQTPRYLIKTRGQQVTLSCSPISGHRSVSWYQQTPGQGLQFLFEYFSETQRNKGNFPGRFSGRQFSNSRSEMNVSTLELGDSALYLCASSSMVGAGTDMQYFGPGTRLTVL.

Ten or more counts support this clonotype. The J gene is TRBJ2-1, the V gene TRBV7-3; D perhaps matches TRBD2 (5 bases). V lost 5 bases to trimming and J lost 3 bases, with 8 bases between them. This CDR3 is 13 amino acids long. Germline values: CDR1 SGHTA, CDR2 FQGTGA. In DNA form, the CDR3 reads TGTGCCAGCAGCCTAGGGAGCTACAATGAGCAGTTCTTC. This encodes CASSLGSYNEQFF.

V gene TRBV18 combines with J gene TRBJ2-5; the D gene is possibly TRBD2 (5 bases). Germline CDR1 reads KGHSH; CDR2 reads LQKENI. Trimming stripped 3 bases from V and 2 bases from J, with 13 bases between. CDR3 length equals 15 residues. The chain's CDR3 is CASSPPSTGQETQYF. The DNA of the CDR3 is TGTGCCAGCTCACCCCCCTCGACGGGGCAAGAGACCCAGTACTTC.

The chain combines TRBV2 with TRBJ2-1; D ambiguous. The CDR3 totals 16 residues. The ends were cut back, 7 bases at V and 2 bases at J, with 18 bases in the middle. Per the germline V gene, CDR1 is SNHLY and CDR2 is FYNNEI. The DNA of the CDR3 is TGTGCCAGCACACAAAGAAGGGAACCCGCCTACAATGAGCAGTTCTTC. Translated, it gives CASTQRREPAYNEQFF. The whole variable domain, remainder taken from reference TRBV2 and TRBJ2-1, is EPEVTQTPSHQVTQMGQEVILRCVPISNHLYFYWYRQILGQKVEFLVSFYNNEISEKSEIFDDQFSVERPDGSNFTLKIRSTKLEDSAMYFCASTQRREPAYNEQFFGPGTRLTVL.

This clonotype was recorded at least ten times. J is TRBJ2-3 and V is TRBV28; TRBD2 agrees at 8 bases. This CDR3 is 17 amino acids long. Germline values: CDR1 MDHEN, CDR2 SYDVKM. V shed 2 bases and J 2 bases; nucleotides not matched to a gene: 9. CDR3 bases: TGTGCCAGCAGTTTAAAAAAACTAGCGGCCTTCACAGATACGCAGTATTTT. Translation: CASSLKKLAAFTDTQYF.

The table lists this clonotype with many counts. The chain uses TRBV4-3 and TRBJ1-1, with D tentatively TRBD1 (6 bases). Germline CDR1 LGHNA, CDR2 YSLEER. The CDR3 spans 14 residues. Trimming cost V 4 bases and J 2 bases, with 11 bases left between them. CDR3 residues: CASSRTQGNTEAFF. The CDR3 bases are TGCGCCAGCAGCCGAACACAGGGAAACACTGAAGCTTTCTTT.